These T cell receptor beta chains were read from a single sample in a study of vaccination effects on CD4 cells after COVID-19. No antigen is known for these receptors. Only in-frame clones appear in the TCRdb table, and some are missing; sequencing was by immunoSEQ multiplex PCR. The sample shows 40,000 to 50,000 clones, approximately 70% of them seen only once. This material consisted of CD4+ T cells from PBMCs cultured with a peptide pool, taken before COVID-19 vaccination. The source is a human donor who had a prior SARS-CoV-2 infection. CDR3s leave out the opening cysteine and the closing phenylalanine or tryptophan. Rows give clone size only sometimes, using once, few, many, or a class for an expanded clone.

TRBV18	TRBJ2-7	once	ASSPGGSPYEQY
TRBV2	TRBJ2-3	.	ASSLRDALAQY
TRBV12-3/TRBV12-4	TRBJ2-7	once	ASSFNILYEQY
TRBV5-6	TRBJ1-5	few	ASSLLLANQPQH
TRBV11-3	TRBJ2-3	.	ASSGRDTQY
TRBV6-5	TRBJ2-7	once	ASSVRDRGPPQY
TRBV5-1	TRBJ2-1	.	ASSTGPGVTNNEQF
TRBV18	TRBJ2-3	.	ASSPPSGRTDTQY
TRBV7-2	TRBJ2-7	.	ASSSRDRSSYEQY
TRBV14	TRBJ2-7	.	ASSQVLGSYEQY
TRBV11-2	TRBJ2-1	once	ASSLVRDNEQF
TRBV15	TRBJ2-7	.	ATSRKTGLLNPYHEQY
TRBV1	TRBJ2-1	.	TSSRPNWGTEDNEQF
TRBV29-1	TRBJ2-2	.	SVAQVAGELF
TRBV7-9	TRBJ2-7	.	ASSFRTHPYEQY
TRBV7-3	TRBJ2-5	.	ASSLFRGRSETQY
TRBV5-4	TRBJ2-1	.	ASSLVAGGYNEQF
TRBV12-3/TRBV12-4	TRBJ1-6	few	ASSFWVHSPLH
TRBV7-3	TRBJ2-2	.	ASSLRGDGSGELF
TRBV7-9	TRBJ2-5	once	ASSFKQDQETQY
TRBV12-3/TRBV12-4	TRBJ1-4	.	ASSSVEGEKLF
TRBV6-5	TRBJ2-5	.	AADEAGGGETQY
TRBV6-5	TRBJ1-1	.	ASIERRTGDTEAF
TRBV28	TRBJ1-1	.	ASSSPGLNTEAF
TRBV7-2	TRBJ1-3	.	ASSFGGPFSGNTIY
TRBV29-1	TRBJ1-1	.	SVAGRLNTEAF
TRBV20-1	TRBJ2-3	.	SASAASGGLTDTQY
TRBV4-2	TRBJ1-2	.	ASSQEARVYYGYT
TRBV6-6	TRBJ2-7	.	ASSYMTGEGNEQY
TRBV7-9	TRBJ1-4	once	ASSPPAVNEKLF
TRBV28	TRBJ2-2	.	ASSLVSGELF
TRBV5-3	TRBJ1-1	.	ARSLAGTDYTEAF
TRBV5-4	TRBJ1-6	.	ASSLTGGNSPLH
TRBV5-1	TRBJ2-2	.	ASSFRTPNTGELF
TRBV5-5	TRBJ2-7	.	ASSLAGSYEQY
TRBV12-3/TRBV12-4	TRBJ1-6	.	ASSFRDSPLH
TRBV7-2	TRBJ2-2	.	ASSLEGWAGELF
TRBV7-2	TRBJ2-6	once	ASSLGRASGANVLT
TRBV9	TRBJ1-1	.	ASTPGWGNTEAF
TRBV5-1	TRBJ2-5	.	ASSLGPDRGRETQY
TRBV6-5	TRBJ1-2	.	ASTPWDNPYGYT
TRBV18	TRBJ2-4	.	ASSPTIAMGLAGGKLEY
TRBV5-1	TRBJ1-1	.	ASSSEPNTEAF
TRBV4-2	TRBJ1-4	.	ASSQGLGNRGSTNEKLF
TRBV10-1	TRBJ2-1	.	ASSVMNDHNEQF
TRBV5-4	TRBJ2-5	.	ASSLSPTGTEETQY
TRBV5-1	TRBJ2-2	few	ASSQDWDTGELF
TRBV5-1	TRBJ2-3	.	ASSLGPSRGTDTQY
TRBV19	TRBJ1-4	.	ASSIRVEGEKLF
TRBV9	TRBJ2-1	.	ASSVEWTVNEQF
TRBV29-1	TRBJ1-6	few	STRQSYNSPLH
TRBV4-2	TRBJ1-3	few	ASSQDRNSGNTIY
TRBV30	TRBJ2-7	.	AWSAGTGSPVAGFYEQY
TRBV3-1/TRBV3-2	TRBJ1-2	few	ASSQDHRGDYGYT